This T cell receptor beta chain was retrieved from a study of CD8+CD57+ T cells in acquired aplastic anemia. Selection for sequencing was limited to patients who had shown CD8+CD57+ cell expansion by flow cytometry. No patient had been given any therapy when blood was sampled. CDR3 and TCR beta VDJ profiling relied on a genomic DNA template. TCRdb reprocessed the reads with MiXCR, giving one entry per CDR3 protein. Here the sample spans about half a million distinct CDR3 sequences, less than 35% being singletons. This clonotype was seen more than once but under ten times. The receptor was isolated from a human donor with aplastic anemia. Sequenced material: sorted CD4+, CD8+, or CD8+CD57+ T cells (not recorded which) from PBMCs.

CDR3: CASSLDYGASYEQYF. The CDR3 nucleotides read TGCGCCAGCAGCTTGGATTATGGGGCTTCCTACGAGCAGTACTTC. This sequence joins TRBV5-1 and TRBJ2-7; TRBD1 is a possible D gene (5 bases). V was pared by 0 bases and J by 1 base, with 11 bases between. The CDR3 sequence is 15 residues long. Germline V gene data show CDR1 as SGHRS and CDR2 as YFSETQ.